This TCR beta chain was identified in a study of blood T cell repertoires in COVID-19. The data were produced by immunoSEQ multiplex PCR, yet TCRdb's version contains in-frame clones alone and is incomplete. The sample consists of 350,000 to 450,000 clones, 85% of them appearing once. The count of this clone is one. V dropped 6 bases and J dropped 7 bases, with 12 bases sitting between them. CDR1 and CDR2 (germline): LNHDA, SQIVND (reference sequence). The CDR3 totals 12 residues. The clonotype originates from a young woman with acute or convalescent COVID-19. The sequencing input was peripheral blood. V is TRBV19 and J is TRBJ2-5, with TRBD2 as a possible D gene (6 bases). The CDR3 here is CASSFSGGTQYF. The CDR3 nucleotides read TGTGCCAGTAGCTTTAGCGGCGGGACCCAGTACTTC.